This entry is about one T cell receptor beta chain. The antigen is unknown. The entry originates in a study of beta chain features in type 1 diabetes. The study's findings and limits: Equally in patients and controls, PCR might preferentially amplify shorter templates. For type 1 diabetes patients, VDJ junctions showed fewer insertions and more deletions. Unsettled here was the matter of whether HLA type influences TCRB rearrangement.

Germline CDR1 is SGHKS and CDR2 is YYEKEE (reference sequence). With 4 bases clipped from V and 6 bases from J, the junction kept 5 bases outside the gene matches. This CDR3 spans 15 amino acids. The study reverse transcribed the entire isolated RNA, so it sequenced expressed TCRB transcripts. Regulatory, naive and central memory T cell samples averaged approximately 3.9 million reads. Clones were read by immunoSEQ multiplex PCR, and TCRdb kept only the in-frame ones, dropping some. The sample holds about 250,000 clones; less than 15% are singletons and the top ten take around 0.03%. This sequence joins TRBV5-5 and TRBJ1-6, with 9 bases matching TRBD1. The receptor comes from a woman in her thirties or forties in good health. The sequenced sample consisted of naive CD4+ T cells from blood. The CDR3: CASSAPQGANSPLHF. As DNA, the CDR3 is TGTGCCAGCAGCGCACCACAGGGGGCTAATTCACCCCTCCACTTT.